A single sample is the source of the 30 T cell receptor beta chains below, sequenced in a study of CD8 T cells in Susac syndrome. Random hexamers primed reverse transcription of about 0.5 to 1 ug RNA. In TCRdb, the immunoSEQ multiplex PCR reads were re-called with MiXCR into one record per CDR3 protein. In the table there are 170,000 or so distinct CDR3 sequences, roughly 95% of which are singletons. Sequenced material: CD8+ T cells from PBMCs. The origin of the receptors is a human donor with multiple sclerosis.

This clonotype was counted once. The chain has TRBV27 and TRBJ2-5, with D maybe TRBD1 (5 bases). Trimming pared 6 bases from V and 6 bases from J, leaving 20 bases between. This CDR3 is 15 amino acids long. Germline V gene data show CDR1 as MNHEY and CDR2 as SMNVEV (reference sequence). The CDR3 is CASRVTTAALKTQYF. CDR3 nucleotide sequence: TGTGCCAGCAGGGTGACGACAGCTGCCCTGAAGACCCAGTACTTC.

This sequence joins TRBV20-1 and TRBJ2-1; D is unclear. The germline gives CDR1 DFQATT, CDR2 SNEGSKA (reference sequence). This CDR3 is 13 amino acids long. The V end lost 3 bases, the J end lost 10 bases, and 16 bases lay between the germline ends. CDR3 DNA: TGCAGTGCTAGGCTGGATTTGGGCTGGGAGCAGTTCTTC. Residues: CSARLDLGWEQFF.

This clonotype appeared once. The chain uses TRBV3-1 and TRBJ2-5; 7 bases agree with TRBD1. J lost 2 bases, V lost 7 bases, and 7 bases had no gene match. The CDR3 loop spans 14 amino acids. Germline V gene lookup returns CDR1 LGHDT and CDR2 YNNKEL (reference sequence). The CDR3 DNA reads TGTGCCAGCATGTCTAGGGACAGACAAGAGACCCAGTACTTC. Translated, it gives CASMSRDRQETQYF.

This clonotype occurred once. The chain uses TRBV6-6 and TRBJ1-2; D is uncertain. Germline CDR1 is MNHNY and CDR2 is SVGAGI (reference sequence). The CDR3 contains 13 residues. The V end was cut by 2 bases, the J end by 4 bases, with 8 bases between. This CDR3 is CASSYVPFYGYTF. CDR3 bases: TGTGCCAGCAGTTACGTGCCATTCTATGGCTACACCTTC.

This chain links TRBV20-1 with TRBJ2-2; perhaps TRBD2 as D (6 bases). The CDR3 consists of 13 residues. V lost 5 bases, J lost 5 bases, and 12 bases lay in between. Germline CDR1 is DFQATT and CDR2 is SNEGSKA (reference sequence). The CDR3: CSAVRGETGELFF. CDR3 in DNA: TGCAGTGCTGTGCGGGGTGAAACCGGGGAGCTGTTTTTT.

The V call is TRBV19, the J call TRBJ1-2; D not certain. Trimming cost V 6 bases and J 8 bases, with 22 bases left between them. The germline CDR1 and CDR2 sequences are LNHDA and SQIVND (reference sequence). This CDR3 is 15 amino acids long. CDR3 in DNA: TGTGCCAGTAGCGATCACAGAACCGGAATAGTCGGCTACACCTTC. Its protein product is CASSDHRTGIVGYTF.

The rearrangement uses TRBV27 and TRBJ2-7; TRBD1 matches 8 bases. The CDR3 totals 15 residues. Losses at the gene ends were 5 bases for V and 2 bases for J; bases not matched to a gene: 8. CDR1 is MNHEY, CDR2 SMNVEV, per germline (reference sequence). The CDR3 spells CASSRGLDRAYEQYF. CDR3 in DNA: TGTGCCAGCAGTAGGGGGTTGGACAGGGCCTACGAGCAGTACTTC.

The chain employs TRBV29-1 and TRBJ1-1; unclear D gene. CDR1 is SQVTM, CDR2 ANQGSEA, per germline. The CDR3 runs 12 residues. V was pared by 5 bases and J by 8 bases, with 15 bases between. The CDR3 reads CSVLGSALEAFF. In nucleotides, the CDR3 is TGCAGCGTTCTTGGTTCAGCCCTAGAAGCTTTCTTT.

J is TRBJ2-7 and V is TRBV5-1; no clear D. The length of the CDR3 is 16 residues. Germline V lookup: CDR1 SGHRS, CDR2 YFSETQ. V was pared by 0 bases and J by 0 bases, with 13 bases between. The chain's CDR3 is CASSLVNSAVSYEQYF. In nucleotides, the CDR3 is TGCGCCAGCAGCTTGGTGAATTCGGCGGTCTCCTACGAGCAGTACTTC.

The genes are TRBV4-1 and TRBJ1-1; 7 bases are shared with TRBD1. With 8 bases clipped from V and 0 bases from J, the junction kept 9 bases outside the gene matches. Germline values: CDR1 MGHRA, CDR2 YSYEKL. The CDR3 loop spans 15 amino acids. The CDR3 DNA reads TGCGCCAGCGGACAGGTCGGCCACATGAACACTGAAGCTTTCTTT. Translated: CASGQVGHMNTEAFF.

The gene calls are TRBV20-1 and TRBJ2-7, with 9 bases that match TRBD2. The V and J ends lost 6 bases and 3 bases, in that order; junction bases with no gene match: 9. CDR3 length equals 14 residues. Looked up from germline, CDR1 is DFQATT and CDR2 is SNEGSKA (reference sequence). The CDR3 spells CSAHSGGRLYEQYF. In nucleotides, the CDR3 is TGCAGTGCCCATAGCGGGGGAAGACTCTACGAGCAGTACTTC.

The chain uses TRBV30 and TRBJ2-2, with TRBD2 as a possible D gene (6 bases). From germline, CDR1 is GTSNPN and CDR2 SVGIG (reference sequence). CDR3 length equals 10 residues. The CDR3 bases are TGTGGTAGCGGCACCGGGGAGCTGTTTTTT. Translating it yields CGSGTGELFF.

The chain couples TRBV11-2 to TRBJ2-1, with TRBD1 matching over 9 bases. CDR1 and CDR2 (germline): SGHAT, FQNNGV. Unmatched junction bases numbered 4, after V lost 1 base and J lost 6 bases. The CDR3 runs to 15 residues. DNA of the CDR3: TGTGCCAGCAGCTTAGCGCGGGACAGGGTCAATGAGCAGTTCTTC. This codes for CASSLARDRVNEQFF. The variable domain in full, with the rest retrieved from reference TRBV11-2 and TRBJ2-1, is EAGVAQSPRYKIIEKRQSVAFWCNPISGHATLYWYQQILGQGPKLLIQFQNNGVVDDSQLPKDRFSAERLKGVDSTLKIQPAKLEDSAVYLCASSLARDRVNEQFFGPGTRLTVL.

The chain recombines TRBV7-9 with TRBJ2-7; 10 bases align to TRBD1. The CDR3 has 16 residues. Germline V CDR1 and CDR2: SEHNR, FQNEAQ (reference sequence). J was trimmed by 2 bases and V by 5 bases; bases with no gene match: 9. Written as DNA, the CDR3 is TGTGCCAGCAGCCCTCGGGGACAGGGGAAAACCTACGAGCAGTACTTC. This sequence encodes CASSPRGQGKTYEQYF.

This chain uses TRBV29-1 with TRBJ2-1; the match to TRBD2 covers 11 bases. Germline V gene data show CDR1 as SQVTM and CDR2 as ANQGSEA. This CDR3 is 13 amino acids long. V was clipped by 6 bases and J by 10 bases; unmatched bases: 8. The chain's CDR3 is CSVSTGTSGEQFF. Written as DNA, the CDR3 is TGCAGCGTCTCAACCGGGACTAGCGGAGAGCAGTTCTTC.

The chain recombines TRBV24-1 with TRBJ2-7, with 11 bases aligning to TRBD1. The length of the CDR3 is 14 residues. The ends lost 7 bases at V and 4 bases at J; junction bases unmatched: 5. Germline V gives CDR1 KGHDR, CDR2 SFDVKD. The CDR3 protein is CATSGGQGEYEQYF. The DNA of the CDR3 is TGTGCCACCAGCGGGGGACAGGGGGAGTACGAGCAGTACTTC.

V and J are TRBV20-1 and TRBJ2-3; 14 bases are shared with TRBD2. Germline lookup yields CDR1 DFQATT and CDR2 SNEGSKA (reference sequence). V was clipped by 6 bases and J by 2 bases; unmatched bases: 16. The CDR3 loop spans 19 amino acids. CDR3 DNA sequence: TGCAGTGCCAAGCCTGCCGGGACTAGCGGGGGCCCCAACACAGATACGCAGTATTTT. It translates to CSAKPAGTSGGPNTDTQYF.

The chain combines TRBV20-1 with TRBJ2-7; D may be TRBD1 (5 bases). This CDR3 contains 12 residues. Per germline, CDR1 DFQATT and CDR2 SNEGSKA (reference sequence). Trimming removed 2 bases from V and 6 bases from J, with 11 bases in between. The CDR3, as DNA: TGCAGTGCTAGAACCCCGACAGTCGAGCAGTACTTC. This encodes CSARTPTVEQYF.

This clonotype was picked up a small number of times. The chain joins TRBV29-1 to TRBJ2-7; 13 positions match TRBD2. Unmatched junction bases numbered 10, after V lost 7 bases and J lost 10 bases. Germline CDR1 is SQVTM and CDR2 is ANQGSEA. CDR3 length equals 13 residues. The CDR3: CSAGTSGAGGQYF. CDR3 sequence (DNA): TGCAGCGCAGGGACTAGCGGGGCCGGCGGACAGTACTTC.

This clonotype was seen a single time. This chain connects TRBV10-2 to TRBJ2-2, with 14 bases identical to TRBD2. V gave up 6 bases and J gave up 6 bases; unmatched junction bases: 9. Germline V gene sequence: CDR1 WSHSY, CDR2 SAAADI. CDR3 length: 17 residues. CDR3 coding DNA: TGCGCCAGCAGGAGAAGTGGGACTAGCGGGAGTTCCGGGGAGCTGTTTTTT. Its protein product is CASRRSGTSGSSGELFF.

The chain couples TRBV20-1 to TRBJ2-2; a weak D match, TRBD1 (5 bases). Germline CDR1 is DFQATT and CDR2 is SNEGSKA (reference sequence). This CDR3 region has 13 residues. The V end lost 3 bases, the J end lost 4 bases, and 9 bases lay between the germline ends. In DNA form, the CDR3 reads TGCAGTGCTAGGGATACAGGCACCGGGGAGCTGTTTTTT. Its protein is CSARDTGTGELFF.

The rearrangement joins TRBV12-3 or TRBV12-4 to TRBJ1-2; D uncertain. This CDR3 spans 14 amino acids. V lost 5 bases to trimming and J lost 5 bases, with 15 bases between them. CDR3 protein: CASSPWRATYGYTF. CDR3 bases: TGTGCCAGCAGTCCCTGGCGAGCAACTTATGGCTACACCTTC.

The chain employs TRBV2 and TRBJ2-5; 9 bases are a match to TRBD2. Germline CDR1 and CDR2: SNHLY and FYNNEI. This CDR3 spans 14 amino acids. J gave up 5 bases and V 7 bases, and 8 bases lay outside the gene matches. The CDR3 protein is CASISREGRETQYF. CDR3 coding DNA: TGTGCCAGCATTTCGCGGGAGGGCCGTGAGACCCAGTACTTC.

The V and J genes are TRBV29-1 and TRBJ2-1; 8 nucleotides align to TRBD1. The V gene end was trimmed by 6 bases and the J gene end by 5 bases; junction bases not matched to a gene: 18. Germline V gene lookup returns CDR1 SQVTM and CDR2 ANQGSEA. This CDR3 has 17 residues. CDR3 in DNA: TGCAGCGTGATGGACAGGGATGAGGGATTCCCTCACAATGAGCAGTTCTTC. Protein product: CSVMDRDEGFPHNEQFF.

This clonotype was counted once. The chain is built from TRBV11-2 and TRBJ2-5; 7 positions match TRBD1. CDR3 size: 17 residues. The V and J ends lost 5 bases and 4 bases, in that order; junction bases with no gene match: 16. The germline V gene has CDR1 SGHAT and CDR2 FQNNGV. CDR3 bases: TGTGCCAGCAGCCCCAATATCTTCGGGACAGTGGGAGAGACCCAGTACTTC. Amino acids: CASSPNIFGTVGETQYF.

This CDR3 reads CASSSLLRQGVAFF. CDR3 DNA sequence: TGCGCCAGCAGCAGCCTCCTCCGACAGGGTGTAGCTTTCTTT. V and J are TRBV4-1 and TRBJ1-1, with 7 bases aligning to TRBD1. Germline assignment: CDR1 MGHRA and CDR2 YSYEKL. J lost 10 bases, V lost 5 bases, and 13 bases had no gene match. The CDR3 has 14 residues.

The chain carries TRBV4-1 and TRBJ2-2; D ambiguous. The CDR3 has 16 amino acids. V was shortened by 1 base and J by 4 bases, with 13 bases between the two germline ends. Germline-derived CDR1 and CDR2 are MGHRA and YSYEKL. The CDR3 loop reads CASSQGRLKFTGELFF. Written as DNA, the CDR3 is TGCGCCAGCAGCCAAGGAAGGCTAAAGTTCACCGGGGAGCTGTTTTTT.

This chain connects TRBV4-1 to TRBJ1-1; tentative D call: TRBD1 (6 bases). The germline CDR1 and CDR2 sequences are MGHRA and YSYEKL. This CDR3 has 16 residues. V lost 4 bases and J lost 7, with 22 bases in between. CDR3 sequence reads: CASSPKDTGAYVEAFF. The CDR3 region has the DNA TGCGCCAGCAGCCCTAAGGATACGGGGGCGTATGTTGAAGCTTTCTTT.

V and J are TRBV4-1 and TRBJ1-4, with 7 bases matching TRBD1. Germline CDR1 and CDR2: MGHRA and YSYEKL. The CDR3 contains 17 residues. J lost 3 bases, V lost 0 bases, and 7 bases had no gene match. The CDR3 sequence is CASSQDAGQNPNEKLFF. The CDR3 nucleotides are TGCGCCAGCAGCCAAGATGCGGGACAGAACCCTAATGAAAAACTGTTTTTT.

The rearrangement links TRBV13 to TRBJ2-1; no clear D gene. V lost 1 base and J lost 5, with 6 bases in between. Germline V lookup: CDR1 PRHDT, CDR2 FYEKMQ (reference sequence). The CDR3 is 13 amino acids. The CDR3 sequence: CASSLVAHNEQFF. The CDR3 DNA follows: TGTGCCAGCAGCTTAGTAGCCCACAATGAGCAGTTCTTC.